The sample holds many counts of the clone carrying this TCR beta chain. These data originate in a study of neurological immune-mediated disorders. Via MiXCR, TCRdb re-called the 5' RACE reads, giving one row per CDR3 protein. The table shows about 77,000 distinct CDR3 sequences, with 9.4% occurring only once. Germline assignment: CDR1 SGHRS and CDR2 YFSETQ. V lost 3 bases to trimming and J lost 0 bases; unmatched junction nucleotides: 5. CDR3 length: 15 amino acids. The sequence came from a man aged 45-60 years in good health. The V gene is TRBV5-1, the J gene TRBJ2-7; TRBD1 matches at 8 bases. Sequencing was done on a sample of PBMCs. CDR3 sequence reads: CASSSDRVVSYEQYF. CDR3 nucleotides: TGCGCCAGCAGCTCGGACAGGGTCGTCTCCTACGAGCAGTACTTC.